The TCR beta chain described here comes from a study of shared clonotypes between healthy human individuals (dated by TCRdb to 2019 to 2021). About the study as a whole: The cohort included three men and two women between 18 and 49 years of age. Per donor, three plates each were used for CD4 naive and CD4 memory, two for CD8 naive, and one for CD8 memory. The study deeply sequenced blood TCR repertoires of five healthy adults to estimate repertoire size and the extent of clonotype sharing between individuals. To increase sequencing depth and limit assay-specific biases, different laboratories used diverse techniques to prepare libraries and sequence TCR repertoires. Per donor, leukapheresis produced somewhere between about 0.9 and 9.5 billion PBMCs.

In the case of this clone: Its recognized antigen is unknown. Base qualities were left out, and no much larger clone turns up one base away.

Broader findings and caveats from the paper: Naive subsets generally had larger estimated clonotype richness than memory subsets did. Sampling was limited to blood, and TCR repertoires in tissue likely differ from TCR repertoires in blood. Even with the large sequencing depth, rarefaction of the sorted-subset datasets indicated that sequencing was incomplete. When a few donors were compared, the shared fraction of clonotypes was 5% to 6.5% for naive CD4, around 3.5% for naive CD8, 2.3% for memory CD4, and roughly 0.43% for memory CD8. Pairwise subsampling indicated that sequencing depth was expected to affect the degree of clonotype sharing among donors. Compared with non-shared clonotypes, the clonotypes found in all four sorted-subset donors had higher generation probabilities. The small number of donors limited the genetic and exposure-history diversity represented.

Using the deep immunoSEQ assay, TCR CDR3 regions were amplified from genomic DNA by multiplex PCR. Extracted genomic DNA from each cell subset was spread evenly across all wells of several immunoSEQ 96-well plates, with each plate serving as a replicate. Each replicate PCR for sorted subsets received roughly 0.2 ug genomic DNA, equal to roughly 29,000 T cell genomes. The purified libraries were quantified using a Qubit 3.0 fluorometer, sized with a Bioanalyzer 2100, and then quantified again using the KAPA Library Quantification kit. Every immunoSEQ 96-well plate was sequenced on a separate single-read 150-cycle Illumina NextSeq 550 flow cell. Per the source publication's procedure: Because the immunoSEQ output included only junctional sequences and no quality scores, the filtering could not be the same as the filtering used for full-length reads. Sequences were annotated with PyIR, a Python wrapper for IgBLAST v1.9, and V/J genes and CDR3 were assigned using IMGT germline references. Reads were filtered out if the reads had weak V/J assignments (E-value above 1e-6), no CDR3, stop codons, out-of-frame junctions, or ambiguous translated residues. V3J clonotypes were defined as sequences sharing the same inferred V gene, J gene, and CDR3 amino acid sequence. To compute the percentage overlap between repertoires, the number of shared unique clonotypes was divided by the size of the smaller repertoire. RTK rarefaction, the Chao1 estimator, and Recon v2.1 estimates of unobserved clonotypes were used to assess repertoire richness. For all TCRbeta clonotypes obtained by the gDNA method from a few donors, generation probabilities were computed with OLGA. Held by TCRdb, this immuneACCESS table contains in-frame sequences only and omits some clones. Under half of the omission traces to an unresolved V gene where checked; the cause of the rest is unknown. For V, J and clone size, that table is used; D and trimming come from the DNA. Here the sample has about 2.1 million clones; 93% occur a single time. Around 1.7% of the sample lies in the top ten.

CD8 naive samples were CD45RO-negative cells positively selected for CCR7, giving a CD45RA+CCR7+ population that excluded TemRA cells. Donors were healthy HIV-negative adults with no recently reported acute infections or vaccinations. Every donor was a Caucasian adult living in Nashville, Tennessee, USA. After blood collection by leukapheresis, PBMCs were isolated using Ficoll-Histopaque density gradient centrifugation and then cryopreserved in the vapor phase of liquid nitrogen. Purity and quantity of every magnetically sorted T cell population were checked by analytical flow cytometry. Genomic DNA was isolated from each sorted fraction and quantified by UV absorbance on a Nanodrop 2000c. The sample comprised naive CD8+ T cells from PBMCs. The sample's cell subset or site, from its label and the paper: CD45RA+CCR7+. The source is a man younger than 35 in good health. Some clones in this sample may be carry-over from other donors' samples.

This receptor has the CDR3 CASSPLISPFYNEQFF. The bases are TGTGCCAGCAGCCCACTTATATCCCCCTTTTACAATGAGCAGTTCTTC. The chain is assembled from TRBV5-4 and TRBJ2-1, with no reliable assignment of the D segment. Reading from cysteine to phenylalanine, the CDR3 counts 16 amino acids. The read is trimmed to its CDR3 DNA, 48 bases read in frame from base 1. V loses 4 bases, J loses 4 bases, and the germline ends lie 18 bases apart. The CDR1 and CDR2 encoded by the germline V gene (reference sequence) are SGHNT and YYREEE.